Sequencing of this T cell receptor beta chain was carried out in a study of human T cells and chemical hapten exposure. Study-level results: DPC sensitization left the count of TCRs above 1 in 1000 unchanged. The formation of large CDR3 similarity clusters by expanded TCRs significantly exceeded that of controls. Counts of expanded TCRs (at PT1) showed a positive correlation with patch test score.

As for time point: patch test 2, 6 weeks after DPC sensitization. Treatment meaning: therapeutic diphenylcyclopropenone sensitization with weekly scalp DPC. Germline values: CDR1 DFQATT, CDR2 SNEGSKA (reference sequence). V lost 0 bases to trimming and J lost 5 bases, with 8 bases between them. This CDR3 contains 13 residues. Note on this clonotype: The antigen remains undetermined.

In TCRdb, the RACE reads were re-called with MiXCR into one record per CDR3 protein. Seen here are about 84,000 distinct CDR3 sequences, 10% observed once, and the top ten hold around 4.7%. Sequencing used whole blood, obtained in connection with sensitization to the hapten diphenylcyclopropenone (DPC). The chain links TRBV20-1 to TRBJ2-1; no reliable D call. The sequence was collected from a woman aged 45-65 years with alopecia areata. Some clones in this sample may be carry-over from other donors' samples. CDR3 residues: CSAREDGDNEQFF. DNA of the CDR3: TGCAGTGCTAGAGAGGACGGAGACAATGAGCAGTTCTTC.